A single sample gave rise to the 23 T cell receptor beta chains below, sequenced in a study of CD8 T cells in Susac syndrome. RNA amounts of roughly 0.5 to 1 ug underwent reverse transcription with random hexamers. TCRdb reanalysed the immunoSEQ multiplex PCR reads using MiXCR and keeps one entry per CDR3 protein. Here the sample spans around 80,000 distinct CDR3 sequences, roughly 92% being singletons. What was sequenced was CD8+ T cells from PBMCs. The receptors were sampled from a human donor with Susac syndrome.

The V and J genes are TRBV2 and TRBJ1-2; 7 nucleotides match TRBD1. The CDR3 runs to 13 residues. Germline V gives CDR1 SNHLY, CDR2 FYNNEI. The V gene end was trimmed by 5 bases and the J gene end by 8 bases; junction bases not matched to a gene: 8. CDR3 nucleotides: TGTGCCAGCAGTTTGACAGGGCGGTACGGCTACACCTTC. It is translated as CASSLTGRYGYTF.

The chain links TRBV20-1 to TRBJ1-2; D gene ambiguous. This CDR3 contains 18 residues. Trimming stripped 0 bases from V and 0 bases from J, with 20 bases between. Germline CDR1 reads DFQATT; CDR2 reads SNEGSKA (reference sequence). The CDR3 DNA reads as TGCAGTGCTAGAGATAGGAAGGAGATAATTAGCCCTAACTATGGCTACACCTTC. Translation gives CSARDRKEIISPNYGYTF.

V and J are TRBV12-3 or TRBV12-4 and TRBJ1-5, with no clear D. The CDR3 has 12 amino acids. The germline V and J ends were trimmed by 5 bases and 7 bases, with 9 bases remaining between them. CDR3 region: CASSPTNQPQHF. In DNA, the CDR3 is TGTGCCAGCAGTCCCACTAACCAGCCCCAGCATTTT.

J is TRBJ2-3 and V is TRBV11-2; 10 bases are shared with TRBD2. V dropped 5 bases and J dropped 6; count of bases not matched to a gene: 11. Germline V lookup: CDR1 SGHAT, CDR2 FQNNGV. This CDR3 contains 16 residues. The CDR3 here is CASSMRTSGTSDTQYF. CDR3 DNA: TGTGCCAGCAGCATGAGGACTAGCGGAACGTCGGATACGCAGTATTTT.

The chain is built from TRBV11-2 and TRBJ2-3; 9 nucleotides match TRBD2. The germline V gene encodes CDR1 SGHAT and CDR2 FQNNGV. The V gene end was trimmed by 4 bases and the J gene end by 4 bases; junction bases not matched to a gene: 6. The CDR3 is made up of 15 amino acids. CDR3 DNA sequence: TGTGCCAGCAGCTCCCCGGGACTAGCCTCAGATACGCAGTATTTT. It specifies CASSSPGLASDTQYF.

The DNA of the CDR3 is TGCGCCAGCAGCCTGACGGGCAGTGAGCAGTTCTTC. Translation: CASSLTGSEQFF. The J gene is TRBJ2-1, the V gene TRBV4-1, with no clear D. Trimming cost V 4 bases and J 9 bases, with 10 bases left between them. The CDR3 runs to 12 residues. The germline V gene encodes CDR1 MGHRA and CDR2 YSYEKL.

Concerning this clonotype: A junction boundary mismatches the germline segment, possibly from a read error. The V and J genes are TRBV7-7 and TRBJ2-1; 7 bases align to TRBD2. Germline CDR1 is SSHAT and CDR2 is FNYEAQ (reference sequence). The CDR3 sequence is 15 residues long. Here the CDR3 reads CASSLSRTSGNEQFF. CDR3 coding DNA: TGTGCTAGCAGCTTATCCAGGACTAGTGGGAATGAGCAGTTCTTC.

CDR3: CASSSDYSNTGELFF. The CDR3 bases are TGTGCCAGCAGTTCGGACTACTCCAACACCGGGGAGCTGTTTTTT. The chain has TRBV5-6 and TRBJ2-2; D is possibly TRBD2 (6 bases). The ends were cut back, 5 bases at V and 2 bases at J, with 13 bases in the middle. CDR1 SGHDT and CDR2 YYEEEE come from the germline V gene. CDR3 length: 15 residues.

J is TRBJ1-2 and V is TRBV5-4; D call uncertain. Germline V gene data show CDR1 as SGHNT and CDR2 as YYREEE (reference sequence). The CDR3 spans 14 residues. Trimming took 1 base from V and 2 from J, leaving 9 bases between them. In DNA, the CDR3 is TGTGCCAGCAGCTTGAATGGCGACAACTATGGCTACACCTTC. Amino acids: CASSLNGDNYGYTF.

The chain uses TRBV9 and TRBJ1-3, with D uncertain. Trimming removed 4 bases from V and 0 bases from J, with 11 bases in between. CDR1 and CDR2 (germline): SGDLS, YYNGEE. The CDR3 consists of 15 residues. CDR3 loop: CASSSVGSSGNTIYF. The CDR3 coding sequence is TGTGCCAGCAGCTCAGTGGGGAGCTCTGGAAACACCATATATTTT.

The V gene is TRBV7-8, the J gene TRBJ1-1, with TRBD1 as a possible D gene (5 bases). Germline lookup yields CDR1 SGHVS and CDR2 FQNEAQ. There are 16 residues in the CDR3. The V end was cut by 5 bases, the J end by 4 bases, with 20 bases between. The CDR3 coding sequence is TGTGCCAGCAGCCCGTTTAGGGAGGGGCGCGGCACTGAAGCTTTCTTT. It yields the protein CASSPFREGRGTEAFF.

The chain combines TRBV5-1 with TRBJ2-7, with D possibly being TRBD1 or TRBD2 (5 bases each). The V gene's germline CDR1 is SGHRS and CDR2 YFSETQ. CDR3 length: 16 amino acids. V dropped 1 base and J dropped 0 bases, with 14 bases sitting between them. The CDR3 region has the DNA TGCGCCAGCAGCTTGTCCGGGACCCCGAGCTCCTACGAGCAGTACTTC. Translation: CASSLSGTPSSYEQYF.

The chain employs TRBV20-1 and TRBJ2-1, with 9 nucleotides matching TRBD1. The V gene's germline CDR1 is DFQATT and CDR2 SNEGSKA (reference sequence). The CDR3 runs to 15 residues. V lost 0 bases to trimming and J lost 7 bases; unmatched junction nucleotides: 7. CDR3 sequence: CSARDLGTGSNEQFF. In nucleotides, the CDR3 is TGCAGTGCTAGAGATCTGGGGACAGGGTCGAATGAGCAGTTCTTC.

The J gene is TRBJ1-3, the V gene TRBV25-1; D is unclear. Between the trimmed V and J ends, which lost 0 bases and 0 bases, there was a span of 3 bases. The CDR3 extends over 14 amino acids. CDR1 is MGHDK, CDR2 SYGVNS, per germline. The CDR3: CASSEYDSGNTIYF. In nucleotides, the CDR3 is TGTGCCAGCAGTGAATATGACTCTGGAAACACCATATATTTT. Combining the CDR3 with reference TRBV25-1 and TRBJ1-3 gives the whole variable domain EADIYQTPRYLVIGTGKKITLECSQTMGHDKMYWYQQDPGMELHLIHYSYGVNSTEKGDLSSESTVSRIRTEHFPLTLESARPSHTSQYLCASSEYDSGNTIYFGEGSWLTVV.

This clonotype was picked up one time. The chain carries TRBV28 and TRBJ2-2; 8 nucleotides match TRBD2. This CDR3 region has 15 residues. With V trimmed by 4 bases and J by 1 base, 2 bases remained unmatched. CDR1 and CDR2 (germline): MDHEN, SYDVKM. The CDR3 spells CASSSSGWNTGELFF. The CDR3 coding sequence is TGTGCCAGCAGTTCTAGCGGGTGGAACACCGGGGAGCTGTTTTTT. Combining the CDR3 with reference TRBV28 and TRBJ2-2 gives the whole variable domain DVKVTQSSRYLVKRTGEKVFLECVQDMDHENMFWYRQDPGLGLRLIYFSYDVKMKEKGDIPEGYSVSREKKERFSLILESASTNQTSMYLCASSSSGWNTGELFFGEGSRLTVL.

On this clonotype itself: The germline gene is not matched at one end of the junction; a read error may be the cause. The chain couples TRBV7-7 to TRBJ2-5; 11 nucleotides match TRBD2. CDR1 SSHAT and CDR2 FNYEAQ come from the germline V gene (reference sequence). The CDR3 is made up of 14 amino acids. CDR3 in DNA: TGTGCTAGCAGCTTACTAGCGGGGGTAGAGACCCAGTACTTC. It specifies CASSLLAGVETQYF.

This clonotype has only a few counts. The chain joins TRBV9 to TRBJ1-5; perhaps TRBD1 as D (5 bases). The CDR3 consists of 13 residues. Germline V gives CDR1 SGDLS, CDR2 YYNGEE. Trimming shortened V by 1 base and J by 5 bases, and 7 bases separated the two germline ends. The CDR3 protein is CASSVRGDQPQHF. The CDR3 nucleotides read TGTGCCAGCAGCGTAAGGGGAGATCAGCCCCAGCATTTT.

The chain uses TRBV28 and TRBJ1-3, with D unclear. Germline V gene lookup returns CDR1 MDHEN and CDR2 SYDVKM. The CDR3 consists of 17 residues. Trimming took off 4 bases at V and 4 bases at J, with 20 bases between the two ends. CDR3: CASSWGVVSSDGNTIYF. The DNA for the CDR3 is TGTGCCAGCAGTTGGGGAGTAGTAAGCTCGGACGGAAACACCATATATTTT.

The V call is TRBV24-1, the J call TRBJ2-2; perhaps TRBD1 as D (6 bases). V shed 1 base and J shed 1 base, with 9 bases lying between them. This CDR3 comprises 16 residues. Germline-derived CDR1 and CDR2 are KGHDR and SFDVKD. CDR3 amino acids: CATSDFPTGNTGELFF. Written as DNA, the CDR3 is TGTGCCACCAGTGATTTCCCGACAGGGAACACCGGGGAGCTGTTTTTT.

This sequence joins TRBV28 and TRBJ2-7; D unclear. CDR3 length: 14 amino acids. The germline CDR1 and CDR2 sequences are MDHEN and SYDVKM. V lost 6 bases and J lost 3, with 15 bases in between. CDR3 in amino acids: CASRRPGYLYEQYF. As DNA, the CDR3 is TGTGCCAGCAGAAGGCCTGGCTACCTCTACGAGCAGTACTTC.

The V gene is TRBV6-1, the J gene TRBJ2-1; no reliable D call. In germline, CDR1 is MNHNS, CDR2 SASEGT. This CDR3 is built from 11 residues. The ends were cut back, 2 bases at V and 8 bases at J, with 4 bases in the middle. DNA for the CDR3: TGTGCCAGCAGTGAACAGGATGAGCAGTTCTTC. This sequence encodes CASSEQDEQFF.

This rearrangement joins TRBV29-1 to TRBJ2-2; D might be TRBD1 (6 bases). This CDR3 contains 13 residues. V lost 5 bases and J 4 bases, leaving 11 bases between the germline ends. Germline CDR1 and CDR2: SQVTM and ANQGSEA. CDR3 protein: CSVRGSPTGELFF. The CDR3 nucleotides read TGCAGCGTTAGGGGGAGTCCCACCGGGGAGCTGTTTTTT.

The chain recombines TRBV7-8 with TRBJ2-5, with 12 bases matching TRBD2. This CDR3 region has 17 residues. Germline CDR1 and CDR2: SGHVS and FQNEAQ. V was clipped by 5 bases and J by 2 bases; unmatched bases: 9. The CDR3 loop reads CASSTRLAGDTQETQYF. CDR3 DNA sequence: TGTGCCAGCAGCACCAGACTAGCGGGGGACACACAAGAGACCCAGTACTTC.